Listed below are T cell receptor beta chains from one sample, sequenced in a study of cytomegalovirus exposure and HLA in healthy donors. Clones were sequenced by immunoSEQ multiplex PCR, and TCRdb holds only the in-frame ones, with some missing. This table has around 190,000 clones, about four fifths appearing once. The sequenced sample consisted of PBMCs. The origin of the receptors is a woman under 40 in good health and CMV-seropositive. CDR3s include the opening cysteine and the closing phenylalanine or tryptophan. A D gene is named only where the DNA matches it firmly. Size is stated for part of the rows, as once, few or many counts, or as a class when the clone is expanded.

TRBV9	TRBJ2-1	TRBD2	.	CASSVAPGGPNNEQFF	TGTGCCAGCAGCGTAGCGCCGGGAGGGCCTAATAATGAGCAGTTCTTC
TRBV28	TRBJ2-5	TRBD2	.	CASSSGLAKYF	TGTGCCAGCAGTTCAGGACTAGCAAAGTACTTC
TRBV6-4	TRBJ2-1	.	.	CASSDSYYNEQFF	TGTGCCAGCAGTGACAGCTATTACAATGAGCAGTTCTTC
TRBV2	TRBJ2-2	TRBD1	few	CASSRDRGSGELFF	TGTGCCAGCAGTCGGGACAGAGGCTCCGGGGAGCTGTTTTTT
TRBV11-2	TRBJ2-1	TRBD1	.	CASSLLTGGNEQFF	TGTGCCAGCAGCTTGCTGACAGGGGGCAATGAGCAGTTCTTC
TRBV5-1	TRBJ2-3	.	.	CASSSRQSPADTQYF	TGCGCCAGCAGCAGTAGACAGTCCCCGGCAGATACGCAGTATTTT
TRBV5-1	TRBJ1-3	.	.	CASRPESSGNTIYF	TGCGCCAGCAGACCCGAGAGCTCTGGAAACACCATATATTTT
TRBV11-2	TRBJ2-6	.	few	CASSFSNSGANVLTF	TGTGCCAGCAGCTTTTCAAACTCTGGGGCCAACGTCCTGACTTTC
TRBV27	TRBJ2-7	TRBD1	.	CASSLTAGGYEQYF	TGTGCCAGCAGTCTTACTGCAGGGGGCTACGAGCAGTACTTC
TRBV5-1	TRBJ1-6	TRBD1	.	CASSQPDREGNSPLHF	TGCGCCAGCAGTCAACCGGACAGGGAAGGTAATTCACCCCTCCACTTT
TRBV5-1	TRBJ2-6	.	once	CASSVHSGANVLTF	TGCGCCAGCAGCGTCCACTCTGGGGCCAACGTCCTGACTTTC
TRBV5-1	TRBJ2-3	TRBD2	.	CASSLTGTSGTDTQYF	TGCGCCAGCAGCCTCACAGGGACTAGCGGAACAGATACGCAGTATTTT
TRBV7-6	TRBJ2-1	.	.	CASSLGGSGGEQFF	TGTGCCAGCAGCTTAGGGGGGAGTGGGGGGGAGCAGTTCTTC
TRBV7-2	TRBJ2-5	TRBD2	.	CASSETSGGDGETQYF	TGTGCCAGCAGCGAAACTAGCGGGGGGGACGGGGAGACCCAGTACTTC
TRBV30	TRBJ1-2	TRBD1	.	CAWSVRTGPLYGYTF	TGTGCCTGGAGTGTAAGGACAGGGCCCCTCTATGGCTACACCTTC
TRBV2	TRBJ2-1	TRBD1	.	CASSTTGGNGNEQFF	TGTGCCAGCAGCACAACAGGGGGTAATGGCAATGAGCAGTTCTTC
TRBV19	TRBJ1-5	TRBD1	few	CASNDRGINQPQHF	TGTGCCAGTAATGACAGGGGGATCAATCAGCCCCAGCATTTT
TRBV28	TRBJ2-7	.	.	CASSLDSSYEQYF	TGTGCCAGCAGTTTAGACTCAAGCTACGAGCAGTACTTC
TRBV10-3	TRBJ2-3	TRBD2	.	CAISESAGESDTQYF	TGTGCCATCAGTGAGTCGGCGGGAGAATCGGATACGCAGTATTTT
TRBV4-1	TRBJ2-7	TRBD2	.	CASSQVLAGVTYEQYF	TGCGCCAGCAGCCAAGTTTTAGCGGGGGTTACCTACGAGCAGTACTTC
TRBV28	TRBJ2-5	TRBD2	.	CASQTPLGGTQETQYF	TGTGCCAGCCAAACTCCTTTGGGGGGGACGCAAGAGACCCAGTACTTC
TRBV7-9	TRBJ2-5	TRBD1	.	CASSPTWDRSFQETQYF	TGTGCCAGCAGCCCGACTTGGGACAGGTCTTTCCAAGAGACCCAGTACTTC
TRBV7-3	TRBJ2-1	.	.	CASSPGGRGNEQFF	TGTGCCAGCAGCCCAGGGGGGCGAGGGAATGAGCAGTTCTTC
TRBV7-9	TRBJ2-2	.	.	CSSSFETGGELFF	TGTTCCAGCAGCTTTGAAACAGGGGGGGAGCTGTTTTTT
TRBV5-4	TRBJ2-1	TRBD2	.	CASSPRELRSYNEQFF	TGTGCCAGCAGCCCGCGGGAGTTACGCTCCTACAATGAGCAGTTCTTC
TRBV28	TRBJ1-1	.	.	CASSEAGASNTEAFF	TGTGCCAGCAGCGAAGCGGGGGCTTCGAACACTGAAGCTTTCTTT
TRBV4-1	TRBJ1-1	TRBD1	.	CASSPRQGASNTEAFF	TGCGCCAGCAGCCCTAGACAGGGGGCCTCGAACACTGAAGCTTTCTTT
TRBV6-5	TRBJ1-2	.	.	CASGGTYGYTF	TGTGCCAGCGGAGGTACCTATGGCTACACCTTC
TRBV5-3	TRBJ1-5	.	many	CARSLLSGGRQPQHF	TGTGCCAGAAGCCTCCTGTCGGGAGGGAGGCAGCCCCAGCATTTT
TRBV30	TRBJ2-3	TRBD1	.	CAWRMDRGSTDTQYF	TGTGCCTGGAGGATGGACAGGGGGAGCACAGATACGCAGTATTTT
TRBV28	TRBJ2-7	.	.	CASSSGRELRGQYF	TGTGCCAGCAGTTCGGGCAGGGAACTACGAGGGCAGTACTTC
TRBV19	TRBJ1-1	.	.	CASGLGGNTEAFF	TGTGCCAGTGGGTTGGGGGGGAACACTGAAGCTTTCTTT
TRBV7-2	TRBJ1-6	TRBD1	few	CASSSTGRRNSPLHF	TGTGCCAGCAGCTCGACAGGGAGGAGGAATTCACCCCTCCACTTT
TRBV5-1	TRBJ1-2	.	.	CASSLTDTANYGYTF	TGCGCCAGCAGCTTGACCGATACAGCTAACTATGGCTACACCTTC
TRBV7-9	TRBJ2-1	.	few	CASSFHGTSLYNEQFF	TGTGCCAGCAGCTTCCACGGGACTTCCCTCTACAATGAGCAGTTCTTC
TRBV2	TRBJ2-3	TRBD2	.	CASNRPSGGAHTDTQYF	TGTGCCAGCAATCGCCCTAGCGGGGGGGCGCATACAGATACGCAGTATTTT
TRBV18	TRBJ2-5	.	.	CASSPNTQETQYF	TGTGCCAGCTCACCGAACACGCAAGAGACCCAGTACTTC
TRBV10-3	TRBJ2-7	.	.	CATGEGGPNEQYF	TGTGCCACCGGGGAGGGGGGCCCGAACGAGCAGTACTTC
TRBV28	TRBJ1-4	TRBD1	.	CASSPGGATNEKLFF	TGTGCCAGCAGTCCAGGGGGCGCAACTAATGAAAAACTGTTTTTT
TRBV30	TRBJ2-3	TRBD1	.	CAWSATGGSSTDTQYF	TGTGCCTGGAGTGCCACAGGGGGATCTAGCACAGATACGCAGTATTTT
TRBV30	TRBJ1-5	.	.	CAWSVGENQPQHF	TGTGCCTGGAGTGTCGGGGAGAATCAGCCCCAGCATTTT
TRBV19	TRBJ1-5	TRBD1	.	CASSRQGAGNQPQHF	TGTGCCAGTAGCCGACAGGGGGCAGGCAATCAGCCCCAGCATTTT
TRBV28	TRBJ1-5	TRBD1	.	CASRPGTGNSGQPQHF	TGTGCCAGCAGACCCGGGACAGGGAATTCTGGACAGCCCCAGCATTTT
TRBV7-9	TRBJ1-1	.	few	CSSSLAPGSSGAEAFF	TGTTCCAGCAGCTTAGCCCCGGGTTCCTCAGGGGCTGAAGCTTTCTTT